The 23 T cell receptor beta chains below come from one sample, sequenced in a study of blood T cells in healthy people across ages. Primers used in a second PCR of about 6 to 11 cycles were a sample-barcoded 5' primer and a J-beta primer mix. TCRdb re-called the 5' RACE reads through MiXCR, storing one row per CDR3 protein. The sample shows hundreds of thousands of distinct CDR3 sequences, about 30% of them seen only once. Specimen: blood. The receptors stem from a woman of 80 years or more in good health.

This clonotype has ten or more counts. A much bigger clone sits one base away, suggesting this may be a read error. The chain carries TRBV7-2 and TRBJ2-7; 10 bases fit TRBD2. The germline V gene has CDR1 SGHTA and CDR2 FQGNSA. V gave up 3 bases and J gave up 7 bases; unmatched junction bases: 9. There are 15 residues in the CDR3. CDR3 coding DNA: TGTGCCAGCAGCTTGGCGCTAGCGGGGGATGATGAGCAGTACTTC. This sequence encodes CASSLALAGDDEQYF.

This clonotype was picked up many times. The chain couples TRBV20-1 to TRBJ1-6, with 8 nucleotides matching TRBD1. The CDR3 is 13 amino acids. CDR1 and CDR2 (germline): DFQATT, SNEGSKA (reference sequence). Trimming took 7 bases from V and 10 from J; bases not matched to a gene: 9. CDR3 in amino acids: CSVNRGQDSPLHF. In DNA form, the CDR3 reads TGCAGTGTTAACAGGGGACAGGACTCACCCCTCCACTTT.

A note on this clonotype: The CDR3 ends on some other residue instead of the conserved phenylalanine or tryptophan, so this is likely a read error. The chain couples TRBV30 to TRBJ2-7, with 7 bases matching TRBD1. The V and J ends lost 0 bases and 2 bases, in that order; junction bases with no gene match: 10. There are 16 residues in the CDR3. Germline CDR1 reads GTSNPN; CDR2 reads SVGIG (reference sequence). The CDR3 loop is CAWSVLGTVGTYEQYL. CDR3 nucleotides: TGTGCCTGGAGTGTTTTGGGGACAGTGGGAACCTACGAGCAGTACTTA.

V is TRBV6-5 and J is TRBJ2-7; the match to TRBD2 covers 8 bases. Germline loops: CDR1 MNHEY, CDR2 SVGAGI. Trimming at V came to 2 bases and at J to 5 bases, leaving 8 bases not matched to a gene. CDR3 length: 15 residues. The CDR3 DNA is TGTGCCAGCAGTTACAGGGGGGGACTAGGCAACGAGCAGTACTTC. Protein: CASSYRGGLGNEQYF.

This clonotype was counted ten times or more. The rearrangement joins TRBV25-1 to TRBJ1-6; D remains ambiguous. The CDR3 is 14 amino acids. Germline assignment: CDR1 MGHDK and CDR2 SYGVNS. The ends were cut back, 4 bases at V and 6 bases at J, with 10 bases in the middle. The CDR3 here is CASSVSGFNSPLHF. The CDR3 DNA reads as TGTGCCAGCAGTGTATCGGGGTTTAATTCACCCCTCCACTTT.

The CDR3 reads CSASSGGRTDTQYF. In DNA, the CDR3 is TGCAGTGCTTCCAGCGGGGGGCGCACAGATACGCAGTATTTT. The chain recombines TRBV20-1 with TRBJ2-3; 9 bases fit TRBD2. The CDR3 covers 14 residues. V dropped 5 bases and J dropped 1; count of bases not matched to a gene: 4. CDR1 and CDR2 from the germline V gene are DFQATT and SNEGSKA (reference sequence).

This clonotype was counted only a few times. A much more abundant neighbour one base away suggests this may be a read error. CDR3 bases: TGCAGTGCTAGTGGGCTAGCTGGCGACGAGCAGTACTTC. Residues: CSASGLAGDEQYF. The gene calls are TRBV20-1 and TRBJ2-7, with TRBD2 as a possible D gene (5 bases). V was trimmed by 3 bases and J by 5 bases, leaving 14 bases between them. Germline V gene sequence: CDR1 DFQATT, CDR2 SNEGSKA (reference sequence). There are 13 residues in the CDR3.

Regarding this clonotype: A much bigger clone sits one base away, suggesting this may be a read error. This CDR3 is CCARRSGTVNYGYTF. In DNA, the CDR3 is TGCTGTGCTAGACGATCTGGGACAGTTAACTATGGCTACACCTTC. V and J are TRBV20-1 and TRBJ1-2; 7 nucleotides agree with TRBD1. The CDR3 runs to 15 residues. Germline CDR1 and CDR2: DFQATT and SNEGSKA (reference sequence).

The chain employs TRBV28 and TRBJ2-3; 13 bases are a match to TRBD2. This CDR3 is 16 amino acids long. From germline, CDR1 is MDHEN and CDR2 SYDVKM. Trimming cost V 6 bases and J 2 bases; bases outside gene matches: 5. Here the CDR3 DNA reads TGTGCCAGCAGCCCGACTAGCGGGGGGCTCACAGATACGCAGTATTTT. Its protein product is CASSPTSGGLTDTQYF.

In this sample, this clonotype turned up many times. The chain links TRBV10-2 to TRBJ1-5; 8 nucleotides line up with TRBD1. CDR3 length: 15 residues. The germline CDR1 and CDR2 sequences are WSHSY and SAAADI. With V trimmed by 6 bases and J by 3 bases, 7 bases remained unmatched. The CDR3 nucleotides are TGCGCCAGCAGGGCCGTGGACAGGGACAATCAGCCCCAGCATTTT. This codes for CASRAVDRDNQPQHF.

V is TRBV6-1 and J is TRBJ1-1, with D possibly matching TRBD1 (6 bases). The CDR3 contains 14 residues. Trimming removed 8 bases from V and 2 bases from J, with 15 bases in between. From germline, CDR1 is MNHNS and CDR2 SASEGT. The CDR3, as DNA: TGTGCCAGCTTACGGGACACCCCCAACACTGAAGCTTTCTTT. It translates to CASLRDTPNTEAFF.

This clonotype showed up many times. This clone may be a read error of a much larger clone one base away. This chain links TRBV25-1 with TRBJ2-5, with D hard to call. Trimming stripped 7 bases from V and 5 bases from J, with 5 bases between. Germline loops: CDR1 MGHDK, CDR2 SYGVNS. CDR3 length equals 10 residues. The CDR3 sequence is CASMRETQYF. The CDR3 DNA reads TGTGCCAGCATGAGGGAGACCCAGTACTTC.

The table lists this clonotype with many counts. The rearrangement joins TRBV20-1 to TRBJ2-7; 9 positions match TRBD2. Germline CDR1 reads DFQATT; CDR2 reads SNEGSKA (reference sequence). Trimming at V came to 6 bases and at J to 3 bases, leaving 9 bases not matched to a gene. The CDR3 is made up of 14 amino acids. This chain's CDR3 is CSALPAGGDYEQYF. The CDR3 nucleotides are TGCAGTGCCCTACCAGCGGGGGGCGACTACGAGCAGTACTTC.

This clonotype occurred many times. J is TRBJ1-2 and V is TRBV5-5, with TRBD1 matching 8 bases. There are 16 residues in the CDR3. With V trimmed by 5 bases and J by 8 bases, 17 bases remained unmatched. CDR1 is SGHKS and CDR2 is YYEKEE in the germline V gene (reference sequence). The CDR3 sequence is CASRTQGARILAGYTF. The CDR3, as DNA: TGTGCCAGCAGGACCCAGGGGGCGAGAATCCTAGCCGGCTACACCTTC.

About this clonotype: This may be a read error, as it is one base from a much larger clone. The CDR3, as DNA: TGCGCCAGCAGCCAAGAGGACAGGCCCTCCTACGAGCAGTACTTC. This codes for CASSQEDRPSYEQYF. The chain employs TRBV4-1 and TRBJ2-7; 7 bases are shared with TRBD1. V shed 0 bases, J shed 0 bases, and the junction held 2 bases outside the gene matches. Germline V gene data show CDR1 as MGHRA and CDR2 as YSYEKL. This CDR3 spans 15 amino acids.

In DNA, the CDR3 is TGTGCCAGCAGCCCAGCGGGGGTGACGACCTACGAGCAGTACTTC. Protein: CASSPAGVTTYEQYF. J is TRBJ2-5 and V is TRBV7-2; 8 nucleotides align to TRBD2. The J call could be wrong; TRBJ2-7 is a better fit for the DNA end. Germline values: CDR1 SGHTA, CDR2 FQGNSA. The CDR3 length is 15 residues.

A note on this clonotype: A read error may produce the germline difference seen at one junction end. The J gene is TRBJ1-2, the V gene TRBV11-2; D is perhaps TRBD1 (5 bases). The germline V gene has CDR1 SGHAT and CDR2 FQNNGV. The CDR3 spans 17 residues. CDR3 residues: CASTEGTLTQGSYGHTF. CDR3 bases: TGTGCCAGCACCGAAGGCACCCTTACCCAGGGATCGTATGGCCACACCTTC.

This chain connects TRBV7-3 to TRBJ2-1, with 7 bases matching TRBD2. The length of the CDR3 is 15 residues. Germline CDR1 is SGHTA and CDR2 is FQGTGA. V trimming: 3 bases; J trimming: 4 bases; junction bases outside the gene matches: 6. The CDR3 DNA reads as TGTGCCAGCAGCTTGCTAAGCGGGGCTTACAATGAGCAGTTCTTC. Protein product: CASSLLSGAYNEQFF.

This clonotype was counted many times. This chain links TRBV11-2 with TRBJ1-2; D unclear. Per the germline V gene, CDR1 is SGHAT and CDR2 is FQNNGV. V was shortened by 1 base and J by 1 base, with 4 bases between the two germline ends. CDR3 length equals 13 residues. CDR3 residues: CASSLASNYGYTF. Written as DNA, the CDR3 is TGTGCCAGCAGCTTAGCAAGTAACTATGGCTACACCTTC.

V usage is TRBV20-1 and J usage is TRBJ2-1; 8 bases align to TRBD2. The CDR3 is 15 residues long. V shed 3 bases, J shed 13 bases, and the junction held 17 bases outside the gene matches. Germline CDR1 is DFQATT and CDR2 is SNEGSKA (reference sequence). The CDR3 here is CSARGSGGPLRTQFF. CDR3 bases: TGCAGTGCTAGGGGCAGCGGGGGCCCTTTGAGGACCCAGTTCTTC.

The rearrangement uses TRBV7-8 and TRBJ2-7, with D unclear. Looked up from germline, CDR1 is SGHVS and CDR2 is FQNEAQ. V was pared by 5 bases and J by 0 bases, with 20 bases between. The CDR3 has 17 residues. The DNA for the CDR3 is TGTGCCAGCAGCCTAGGGCCCCCGTACCCAAGCTCCTACGAGCAGTACTTC. This sequence encodes CASSLGPPYPSSYEQYF.

This clonotype showed up just once. The chain uses TRBV29-1 and TRBJ1-2, with D tentatively TRBD1 (6 bases). Germline loops: CDR1 SQVTM, CDR2 ANQGSEA. V dropped 7 bases and J dropped 4 bases, with 13 bases sitting between them. The CDR3 extends over 12 amino acids. CDR3 DNA sequence: TGCAGCGACAAGACAGGCATCTATGGCTACACCTTC. Translating it yields CSDKTGIYGYTF. The full variable domain, with the rest looked up from reference TRBV29-1 and TRBJ1-2, is SAVISQKPSRDICQRGTSLTIQCQVDSQVTMMFWYRQQPGQSLTLIATANQGSEATYESGFVIDKFPISRPNLTFSTLTVSNMSPEDSSIYLCSDKTGIYGYTFGSGTRLTVV.

Regarding this clonotype: A much bigger clone sits one base away, suggesting this may be a read error. The chain has TRBV7-2 and TRBJ1-1; possible D gene TRBD1, 6 bases. The length of the CDR3 is 14 residues. Germline lookup yields CDR1 SGHTA and CDR2 FQGNSA. V was clipped by 5 bases and J by 3 bases, with 13 bases between them. The DNA of the CDR3 is TGTGCCAGCAGCACATCAAAGGGGGACACTGAAGCTTTCTTT. Translated: CASSTSKGDTEAFF.